Listed below are T cell receptor beta chains from one sample, sequenced in a study of radiotherapy plus CTLA-4 blockade in lung cancer. Method: immunoSEQ multiplex PCR; TCRdb's copy keeps in-frame clones and lacks some. Of 95,000 to 150,000 clones listed, 85% to 90% are singletons. Sequences were derived from peripheral blood, sampled from a patient treated with radiotherapy plus ipilimumab. The receptors were sampled from a human donor with non-small cell lung cancer that progressed on radiotherapy plus ipilimumab. CDR3s include the opening cysteine and the closing phenylalanine or tryptophan. Fields, in order: V gene, J gene, D gene, CDR3 protein. The D gene is left open where the match is weak.

>TRBV7-9|TRBJ2-7|.
CASSLVGNYEQYF
>TRBV5-4|TRBJ1-2|TRBD1
CASSFYRGPYGYTF
>TRBV7-2|TRBJ2-2|.
CASSLSPNTGELFF
>TRBV6-1|TRBJ1-2|.
CASSLDNYGYTF
>TRBV6-1|TRBJ2-2|TRBD1
CASLPGQTNTGELFF
>TRBV5-1|TRBJ2-1|TRBD2
CASSFTGTSRYNEQFF
>TRBV29-1|TRBJ1-1|.
CSVDTGLNTEAFF
>TRBV2|TRBJ2-7|TRBD2
CLGREPPSYEQYF
>TRBV2|TRBJ1-1|TRBD1
CASSAQTGGASEAFF
>TRBV2|TRBJ1-1|.
CASAVNTEAFF
>TRBV2|TRBJ2-5|.
CASSSRGGETQYF
>TRBV27|TRBJ2-7|.
CASSTQGAASYEQYF
>TRBV6-5|TRBJ1-1|.
CASSYTGEGYTEAFF
>TRBV4-2|TRBJ2-1|.
CASSQDSVATYNEQFF
>TRBV6-1|TRBJ2-1|TRBD2
CASGRRGTSGTSQFF
>TRBV4-1|TRBJ2-2|.
CASSPLDLGFSTGELFF
>TRBV27|TRBJ2-7|TRBD1
CASSLNRGVSSYEQYF
>TRBV6-5|TRBJ1-1|.
CASSPPRVGNTEAFF
>TRBV7-3|TRBJ2-1|.
CASSIGAGLNEQFF
>TRBV2|TRBJ2-7|.
CASSERLVSYEQYF
>TRBV21-1|TRBJ1-1|.
CASSPHRERTEAFF
>TRBV4-2|TRBJ2-7|TRBD2
CASRTSGSSYEQYF
>TRBV7-9|TRBJ2-7|.
CASSSSATGTYEQYF
>TRBV7-3|TRBJ2-7|TRBD2
CASSPSSSGIYEQYF
>TRBV5-1|TRBJ2-2|.
CASSLGLNTGELFF
>TRBV6-5|TRBJ1-1|.
CASSKASVGAEAFF
>TRBV19|TRBJ1-1|.
CASRDGLNTEAFF
>TRBV5-4|TRBJ2-1|TRBD1
CASSPGTGGPGEQFF
>TRBV7-3|TRBJ1-1|TRBD1
CASSLGTGDTEAFF
>TRBV5-1|TRBJ2-1|TRBD2
CASSFSPLAGLAYEQFF
>TRBV19|TRBJ2-7|.
CASSIDIFYEQYF
>TRBV5-1|TRBJ1-2|.
CASSLEGNYGYTF
>TRBV9|TRBJ2-2|.
CASSDPGELFF
>TRBV6-6|TRBJ2-1|.
CASSYTGTYNEQFF
>TRBV2|.|.
CASSERGRGGYEQYF
>TRBV11-3|TRBJ2-7|.
CASSGSWHEQYF